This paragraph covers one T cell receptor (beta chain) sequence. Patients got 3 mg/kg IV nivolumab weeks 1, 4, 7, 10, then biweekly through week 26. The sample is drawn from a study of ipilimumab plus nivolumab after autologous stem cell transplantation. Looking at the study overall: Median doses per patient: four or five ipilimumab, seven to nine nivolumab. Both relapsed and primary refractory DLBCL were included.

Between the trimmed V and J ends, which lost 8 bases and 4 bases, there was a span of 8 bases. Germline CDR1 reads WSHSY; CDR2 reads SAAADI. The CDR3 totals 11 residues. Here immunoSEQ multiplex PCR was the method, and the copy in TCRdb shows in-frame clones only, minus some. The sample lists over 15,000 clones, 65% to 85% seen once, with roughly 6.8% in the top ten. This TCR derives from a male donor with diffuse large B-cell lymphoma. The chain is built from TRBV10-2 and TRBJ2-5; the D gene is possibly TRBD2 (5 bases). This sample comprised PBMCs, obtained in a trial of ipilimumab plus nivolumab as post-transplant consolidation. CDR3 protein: CASGLAETQYF. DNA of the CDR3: TGCGCCAGCGGACTGGCAGAGACCCAGTACTTC.